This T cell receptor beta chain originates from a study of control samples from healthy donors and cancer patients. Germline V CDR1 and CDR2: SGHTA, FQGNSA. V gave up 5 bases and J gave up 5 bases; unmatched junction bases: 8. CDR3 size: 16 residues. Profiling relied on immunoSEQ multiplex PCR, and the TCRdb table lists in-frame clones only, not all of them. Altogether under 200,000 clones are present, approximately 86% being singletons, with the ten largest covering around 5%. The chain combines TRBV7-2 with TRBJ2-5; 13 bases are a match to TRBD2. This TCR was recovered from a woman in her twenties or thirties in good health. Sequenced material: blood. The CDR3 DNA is TGTGCCAGCAGCCCGCCGGGACTAGCGGGATGGGAGACCCAGTACTTC. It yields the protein CASSPPGLAGWETQYF.